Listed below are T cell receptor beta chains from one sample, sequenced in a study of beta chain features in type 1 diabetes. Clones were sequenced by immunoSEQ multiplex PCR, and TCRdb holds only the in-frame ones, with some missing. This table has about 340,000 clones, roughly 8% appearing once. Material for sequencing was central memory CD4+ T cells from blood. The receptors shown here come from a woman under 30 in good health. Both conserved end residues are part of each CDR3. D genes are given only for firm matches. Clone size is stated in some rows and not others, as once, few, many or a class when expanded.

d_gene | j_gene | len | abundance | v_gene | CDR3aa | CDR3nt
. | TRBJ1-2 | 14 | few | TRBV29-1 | CSVEGRGVSYGYTF | TGCAGCGTTGAAGGGCGGGGAGTAAGCTACGGCTACACCTTC
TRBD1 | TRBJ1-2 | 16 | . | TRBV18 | CASSAGTGGVLGGYTF | TGTGCCAGCTCAGCAGGGACAGGGGGCGTTCTTGGTGGCTACACCTTC
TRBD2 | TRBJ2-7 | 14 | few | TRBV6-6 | CASSGLAGVREQYF | TGTGCCAGCAGCGGACTAGCGGGAGTGCGGGAGCAGTACTTC
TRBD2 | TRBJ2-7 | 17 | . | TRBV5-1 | CASSFHYNLAGPYEQYF | TGCGCCAGCAGCTTCCACTATAACCTAGCGGGACCCTACGAGCAGTACTTC
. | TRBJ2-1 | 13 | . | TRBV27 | CASSSYSGTEQFF | TGTGCCAGCAGTTCATACTCCGGGACAGAGCAGTTCTTC
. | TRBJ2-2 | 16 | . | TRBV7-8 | CASSLRSGTNTGELFF | TGTGCCAGCAGCTTACGGTCAGGGACGAACACCGGGGAGCTGTTTTTT
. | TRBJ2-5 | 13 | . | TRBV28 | CASSFTGSETQYF | TGTGCCAGCAGTTTCACAGGGAGCGAGACCCAGTACTTC
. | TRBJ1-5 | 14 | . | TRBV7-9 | CASSTQNSNQPQHF | TGTGCCAGCAGCACCCAGAATAGCAATCAGCCCCAGCATTTT
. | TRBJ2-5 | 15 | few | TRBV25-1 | CASSGETGQPETQYF | TGTGCCAGCAGTGGAGAGACAGGACAACCGGAGACCCAGTACTTC
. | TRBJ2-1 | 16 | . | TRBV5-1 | CASSLASPSSYNEQFF | TGCGCCAGCAGCTTGGCTTCTCCAAGCTCCTACAATGAGCAGTTCTTC
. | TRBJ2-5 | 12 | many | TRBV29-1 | CSVQRAGETQYF | TGCAGCGTTCAACGGGCGGGGGAGACCCAGTACTTC
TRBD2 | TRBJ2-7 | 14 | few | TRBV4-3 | CASSQAGLVAEQYF | TGCGCCAGCAGCCAAGCCGGACTAGTTGCCGAGCAGTACTTC
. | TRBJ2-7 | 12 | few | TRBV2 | CASSDQGYEQYF | TGTGCCAGCAGTGACCAGGGCTACGAGCAGTACTTC
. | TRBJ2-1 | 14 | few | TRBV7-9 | CASSYSAADNEQFF | TGTGCCAGCAGCTACAGTGCCGCCGACAATGAGCAGTTCTTC
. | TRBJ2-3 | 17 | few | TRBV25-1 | CASALHNYEHSTDTQYF | TGTGCCAGCGCCCTCCATAATTACGAACATAGCACAGATACGCAGTATTTT
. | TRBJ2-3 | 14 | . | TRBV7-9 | CASSFSQGPNTQYF | TGTGCCAGCAGCTTTTCTCAGGGTCCGAATACGCAGTATTTT
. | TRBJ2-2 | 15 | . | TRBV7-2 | CASSLIAGNTGELFF | TGTGCCAGCAGCTTAATCGCGGGGAACACCGGGGAGCTGTTTTTT
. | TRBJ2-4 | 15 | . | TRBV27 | CASRPAGGRGTIQYF | TGTGCCAGCAGGCCCGCGGGCGGAAGAGGAACCATTCAGTACTTC
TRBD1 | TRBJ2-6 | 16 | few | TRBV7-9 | CASSWLTGHGANVLTF | TGTGCCAGCAGCTGGCTGACAGGGCATGGGGCCAACGTCCTGACTTTC
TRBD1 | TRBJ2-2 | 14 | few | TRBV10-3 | CATRQGPNTGELFF | TGTGCCACACGACAGGGGCCGAACACCGGGGAGCTGTTTTTT
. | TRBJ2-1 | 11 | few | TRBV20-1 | CSARTNNEQFF | TGCAGTGCTCGGACCAACAATGAGCAGTTCTTC
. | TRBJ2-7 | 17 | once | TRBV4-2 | CASSPDLRRSLSYEQYF | TGTGCCAGCAGCCCGGACTTGCGCCGATCCCTTTCCTACGAGCAGTACTTC
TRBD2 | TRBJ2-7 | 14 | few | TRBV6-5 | CASRRLAGPYEQYF | TGTGCCAGCAGGAGACTAGCGGGGCCCTACGAGCAGTACTTC
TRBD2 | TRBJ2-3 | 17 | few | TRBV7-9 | CASSFMRSAGATDTQYF | TGTGCCAGCAGCTTTATGCGTTCAGCGGGAGCCACAGATACGCAGTATTTT
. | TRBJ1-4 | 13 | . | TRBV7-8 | CASSLDANEKLFF | TGTGCCAGCAGCTTAGACGCGAATGAAAAACTGTTTTTT
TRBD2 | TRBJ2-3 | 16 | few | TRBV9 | CASSVAGREGTDTQYF | TGTGCCAGCAGCGTAGCTGGGCGGGAGGGCACAGATACGCAGTATTTT
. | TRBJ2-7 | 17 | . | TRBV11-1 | CASSLALGRLVNYEQYF | TGTGCCAGCAGCTTAGCGCTGGGAAGGCTTGTTAACTACGAGCAGTACTTC
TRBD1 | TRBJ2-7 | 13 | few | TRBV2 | CASSFGTAYEQYF | TGTGCCAGCAGTTTTGGGACAGCGTACGAGCAGTACTTC
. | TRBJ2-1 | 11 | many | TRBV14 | CASSQAREQFF | TGTGCCAGCAGCCAAGCTAGGGAGCAGTTCTTC
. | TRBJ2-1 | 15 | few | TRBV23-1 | CASSPVARHYNEQFF | TGCGCCAGCAGTCCGGTGGCACGCCACTACAATGAGCAGTTCTTC
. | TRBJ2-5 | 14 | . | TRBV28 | CASSYRNRPEAQYF | TGTGCCAGCAGTTACCGAAATCGGCCGGAAGCCCAGTACTTC
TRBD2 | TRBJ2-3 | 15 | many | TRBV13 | CASSPQGLVADTQYF | TGTGCCAGCAGCCCACAAGGACTAGTAGCAGATACGCAGTATTTT
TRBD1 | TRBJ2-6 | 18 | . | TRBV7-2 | CASSPPSGQGAGANVLTF | TGTGCCAGCAGCCCCCCCTCCGGACAGGGAGCCGGGGCCAACGTCCTGACTTTC
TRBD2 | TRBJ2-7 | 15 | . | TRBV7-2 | CASSLGGGFPYEQYF | TGTGCCAGCAGCTTAGGCGGGGGTTTTCCCTACGAGCAGTACTTC
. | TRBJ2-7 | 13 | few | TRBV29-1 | CSVEIYQSYEQYF | TGCAGCGTTGAAATTTACCAGTCCTACGAGCAGTACTTC
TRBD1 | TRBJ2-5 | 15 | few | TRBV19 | CASGGGQGNEETQYF | TGTGCCAGTGGGGGAGGACAGGGGAATGAAGAGACCCAGTACTTC
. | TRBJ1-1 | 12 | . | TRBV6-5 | CASRVLEAEAFF | TGTGCCAGCAGGGTACTGGAGGCGGAAGCTTTCTTT
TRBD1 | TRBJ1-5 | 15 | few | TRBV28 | CASSLGTGSGQPQHF | TGTGCCAGCAGTTTAGGGACAGGGAGCGGTCAGCCCCAGCATTTT
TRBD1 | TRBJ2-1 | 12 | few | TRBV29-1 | CSVVDRYNEQFF | TGCAGCGTGGTGGACAGGTACAATGAGCAGTTCTTC
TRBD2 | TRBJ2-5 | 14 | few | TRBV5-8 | CASSWGLARETQYF | TGTGCCAGCAGCTGGGGACTAGCCCGAGAGACCCAGTACTTC